The rows below give T cell receptor beta chains drawn from one sample of a study of blood T cell repertoires in COVID-19. TCRdb's table, derived via immunoSEQ multiplex PCR, lists solely in-frame clones and lacks some. The repertoire holds about 110,000 clones, around 89% seen once, with roughly 4.4% in the top ten. Sequencing used peripheral blood. The receptors stem from a woman aged 50 to 60 with acute or convalescent COVID-19. CDR3s leave out the opening cysteine and the closing phenylalanine or tryptophan.

V gene: TRBV18
J gene: TRBJ1-1
CDR3 protein: ASSPRPGQTNTEAF

V gene: TRBV5-7
J gene: TRBJ1-1
CDR3 protein: ASSLSIGSCAEAF

V gene: TRBV14
J gene: TRBJ2-1
CDR3 protein: ASSQGVPRPRDNEQF

V gene: TRBV7-9
J gene: TRBJ2-2
CDR3 protein: ATSDSPTGELF

V gene: TRBV9
J gene: TRBJ2-2
CDR3 protein: ASSPGGHTGELF

V gene: TRBV2
J gene: TRBJ1-1
CDR3 protein: ASSFRVYGNTEAF

V gene: TRBV24-1
J gene: TRBJ2-1
CDR3 protein: ATSDRGRQF

V gene: TRBV19
J gene: TRBJ2-1
CDR3 protein: ASSEYWGVSSYNEQF

V gene: TRBV7-9
J gene: TRBJ1-2
CDR3 protein: ASSFGQEYGYT

V gene: TRBV5-6
J gene: TRBJ2-1
CDR3 protein: ASSTTGLGPSDEQF

V gene: TRBV18
J gene: TRBJ2-2
CDR3 protein: ASSPTTDNTGELF

V gene: TRBV7-9
J gene: TRBJ2-7
CDR3 protein: ASTIGAYEQY

V gene: TRBV6-5
J gene: TRBJ2-2
CDR3 protein: AIGTENTGELF

V gene: TRBV3-1/TRBV3-2
J gene: TRBJ2-1
CDR3 protein: ASTSLAGPPSYNEQF

V gene: TRBV4-3
J gene: TRBJ2-1
CDR3 protein: ASSRRTGDEQF

V gene: TRBV29-1
J gene: TRBJ2-2
CDR3 protein: SVLPPTGTGELF

V gene: TRBV19
J gene: TRBJ1-3
CDR3 protein: ASSRNHRISGNTIY

V gene: TRBV6-4
J gene: TRBJ1-2
CDR3 protein: ASSDTAGGDGYT

V gene: TRBV25-1
J gene: TRBJ1-2
CDR3 protein: ASSATGGGYT

V gene: TRBV24-1
J gene: TRBJ2-2
CDR3 protein: ATSDNGGLAGELF

V gene: TRBV14
J gene: TRBJ2-3
CDR3 protein: ASSQVGGRKDTQY

V gene: TRBV4-1
J gene: TRBJ2-5
CDR3 protein: ASSQGGKGSKY